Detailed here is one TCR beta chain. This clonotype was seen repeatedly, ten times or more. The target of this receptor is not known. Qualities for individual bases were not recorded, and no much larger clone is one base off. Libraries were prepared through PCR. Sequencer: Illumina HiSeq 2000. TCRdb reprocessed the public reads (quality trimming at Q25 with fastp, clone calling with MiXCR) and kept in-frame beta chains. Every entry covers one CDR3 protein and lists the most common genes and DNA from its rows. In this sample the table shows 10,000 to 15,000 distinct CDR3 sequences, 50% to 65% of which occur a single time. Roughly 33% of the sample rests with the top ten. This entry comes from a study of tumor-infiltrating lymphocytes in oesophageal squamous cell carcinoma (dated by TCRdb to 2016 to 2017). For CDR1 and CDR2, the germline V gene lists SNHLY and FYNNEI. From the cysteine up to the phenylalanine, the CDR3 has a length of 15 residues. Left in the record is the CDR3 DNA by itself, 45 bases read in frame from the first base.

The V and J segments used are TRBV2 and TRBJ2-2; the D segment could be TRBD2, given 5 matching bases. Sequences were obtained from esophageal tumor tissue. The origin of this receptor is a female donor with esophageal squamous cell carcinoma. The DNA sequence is TGTGTCTCACGAGGGCCAAACCCGAACACCGGGGAGCTGTTTTTT. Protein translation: CVSRGPNPNTGELFF.